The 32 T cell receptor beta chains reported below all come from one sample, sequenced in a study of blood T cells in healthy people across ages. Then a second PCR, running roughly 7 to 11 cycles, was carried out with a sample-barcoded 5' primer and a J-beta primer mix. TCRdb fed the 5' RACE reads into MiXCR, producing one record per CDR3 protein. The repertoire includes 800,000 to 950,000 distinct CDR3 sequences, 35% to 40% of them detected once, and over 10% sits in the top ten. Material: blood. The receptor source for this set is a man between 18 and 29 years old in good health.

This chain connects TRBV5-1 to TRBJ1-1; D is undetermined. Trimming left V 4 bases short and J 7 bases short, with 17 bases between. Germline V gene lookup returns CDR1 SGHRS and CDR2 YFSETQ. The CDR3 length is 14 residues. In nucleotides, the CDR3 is TGCGCCAGCAGCATTCACCCGACTTATAATGAAGCTTTCTTT. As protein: CASSIHPTYNEAFF.

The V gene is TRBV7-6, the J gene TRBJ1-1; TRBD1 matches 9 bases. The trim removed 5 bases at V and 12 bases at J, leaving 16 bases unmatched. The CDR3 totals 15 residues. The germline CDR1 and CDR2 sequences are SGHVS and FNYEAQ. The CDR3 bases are TGTGCCAGCAGCCCTAGGACAGGGGAAACTGGGCTAACTTTCTTT. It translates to CASSPRTGETGLTFF.

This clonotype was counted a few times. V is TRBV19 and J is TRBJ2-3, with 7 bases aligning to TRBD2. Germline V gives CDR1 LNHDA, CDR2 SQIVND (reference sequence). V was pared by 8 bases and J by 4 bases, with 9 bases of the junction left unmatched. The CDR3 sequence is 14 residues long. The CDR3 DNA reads TGTGCCAGTGGGGAGGGGCGATGGGCAGATACGCAGTATTTT. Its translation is CASGEGRWADTQYF.

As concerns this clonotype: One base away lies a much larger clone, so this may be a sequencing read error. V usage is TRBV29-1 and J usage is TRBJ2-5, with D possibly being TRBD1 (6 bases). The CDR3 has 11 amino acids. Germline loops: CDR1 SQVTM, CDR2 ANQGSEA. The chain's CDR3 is CNTGGSRTQYF. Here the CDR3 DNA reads TGCAACACTGGGGGCTCCCGCACCCAGTACTTC.

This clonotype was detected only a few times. The CDR3 region is CASSLQGIGYTF. DNA for the CDR3: TGTGCCAGCAGCCTTCAGGGGATTGGCTACACCTTC. V is TRBV7-9 and J is TRBJ1-2, with D possibly being TRBD1 (6 bases). The V and J ends lost 5 bases and 7 bases respectively, with 11 bases between them. The germline CDR1 and CDR2 sequences are SEHNR and FQNEAQ (reference sequence). This CDR3 has 12 residues.

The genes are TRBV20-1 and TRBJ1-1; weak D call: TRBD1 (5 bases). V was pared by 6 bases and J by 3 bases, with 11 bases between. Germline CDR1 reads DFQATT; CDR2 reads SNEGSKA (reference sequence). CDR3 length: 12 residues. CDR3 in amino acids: CSAREADTEAFF. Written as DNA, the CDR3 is TGCAGTGCCAGGGAAGCAGACACTGAAGCTTTCTTT.

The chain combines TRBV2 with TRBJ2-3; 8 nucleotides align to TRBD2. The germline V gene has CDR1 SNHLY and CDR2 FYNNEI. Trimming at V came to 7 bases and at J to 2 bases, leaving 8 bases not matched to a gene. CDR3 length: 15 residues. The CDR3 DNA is TGTGCCAGCACCGGTAGCGGGGCCTACACAGATACGCAGTATTTT. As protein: CASTGSGAYTDTQYF.

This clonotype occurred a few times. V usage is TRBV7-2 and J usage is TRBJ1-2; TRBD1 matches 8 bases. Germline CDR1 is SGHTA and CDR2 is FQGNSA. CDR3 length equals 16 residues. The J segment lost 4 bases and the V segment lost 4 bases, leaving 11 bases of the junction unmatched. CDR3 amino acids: CASSSYSTGEGYGYTF. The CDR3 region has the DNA TGTGCCAGCAGCTCGTATTCGACAGGGGAGGGCTATGGCTACACCTTC.

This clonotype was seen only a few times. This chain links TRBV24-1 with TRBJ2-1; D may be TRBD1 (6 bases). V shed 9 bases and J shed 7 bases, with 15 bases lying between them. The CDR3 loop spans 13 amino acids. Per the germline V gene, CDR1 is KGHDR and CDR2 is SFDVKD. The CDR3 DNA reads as TGTGCCACCCGGGCAGGGGCAGAGAATGAGCAGTTCTTC. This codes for CATRAGAENEQFF.

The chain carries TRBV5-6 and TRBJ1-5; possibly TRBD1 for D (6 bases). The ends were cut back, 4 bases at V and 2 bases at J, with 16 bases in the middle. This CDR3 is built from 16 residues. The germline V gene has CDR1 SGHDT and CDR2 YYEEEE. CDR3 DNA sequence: TGTGCCAGCAGCAGGGGTCCCGGGGGCCGCAATCAGCCCCAGCATTTT. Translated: CASSRGPGGRNQPQHF. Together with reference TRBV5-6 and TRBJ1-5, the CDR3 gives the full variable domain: DAGVTQSPTHLIKTRGQQVTLRCSPKSGHDTVSWYQQALGQGPQFIFQYYEEEERQRGNFPDRFSGHQFPNYSSELNVNALLLGDSALYLCASSRGPGGRNQPQHFGDGTRLSIL.

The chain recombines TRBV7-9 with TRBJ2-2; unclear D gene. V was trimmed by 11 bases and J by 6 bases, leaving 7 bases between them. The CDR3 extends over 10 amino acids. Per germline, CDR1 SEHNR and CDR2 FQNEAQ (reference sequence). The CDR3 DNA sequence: TGTGCCCTAATATCCGGGGAGCTGTTTTTT. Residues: CALISGELFF.

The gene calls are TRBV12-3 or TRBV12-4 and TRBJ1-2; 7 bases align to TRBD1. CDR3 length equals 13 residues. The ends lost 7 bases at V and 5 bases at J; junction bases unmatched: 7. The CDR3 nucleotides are TGTGCCAGCACCGAATTGACAGGGTATGGCTACACCTTC. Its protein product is CASTELTGYGYTF.

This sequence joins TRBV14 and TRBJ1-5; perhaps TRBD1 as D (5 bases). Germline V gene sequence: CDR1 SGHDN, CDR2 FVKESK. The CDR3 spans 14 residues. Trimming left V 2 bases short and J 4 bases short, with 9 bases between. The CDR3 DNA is TGTGCCAGCAGCCAATTTGGGGGGAATCAGCCCCAGCATTTT. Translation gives CASSQFGGNQPQHF. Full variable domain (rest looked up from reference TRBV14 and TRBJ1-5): EAGVTQFPSHSVIEKGQTVTLRCDPISGHDNLYWYRRVMGKEIKFLLHFVKESKQDESGMPNNRFLAERTGGTYSTLKVQPAELEDSGVYFCASSQFGGNQPQHFGDGTRLSIL.

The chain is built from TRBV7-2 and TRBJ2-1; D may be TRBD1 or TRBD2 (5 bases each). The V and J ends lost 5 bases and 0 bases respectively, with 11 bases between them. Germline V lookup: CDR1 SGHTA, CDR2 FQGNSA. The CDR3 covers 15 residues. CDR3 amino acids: CASSKRGASYNEQFF. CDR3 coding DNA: TGTGCCAGCAGCAAGAGGGGAGCCTCCTACAATGAGCAGTTCTTC.

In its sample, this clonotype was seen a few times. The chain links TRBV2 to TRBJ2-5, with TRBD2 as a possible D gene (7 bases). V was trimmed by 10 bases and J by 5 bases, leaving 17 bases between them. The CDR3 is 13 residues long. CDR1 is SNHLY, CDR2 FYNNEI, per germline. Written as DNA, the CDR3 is TGTGCCATCGGGGGGCGTTTTTATGAGACCCAGTACTTC. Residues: CAIGGRFYETQYF.

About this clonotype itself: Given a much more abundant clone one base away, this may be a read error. The CDR3 region is CSAREGKGAYEQYF. The DNA of the CDR3 is TGCAGTGCTAGAGAGGGGAAAGGGGCCTACGAGCAGTACTTC. The J gene is TRBJ2-7, the V gene TRBV20-1, with D perhaps TRBD1 (5 bases). Trimming cost V 0 bases and J 2 bases, with 11 bases left between them. Looked up from germline, CDR1 is DFQATT and CDR2 is SNEGSKA (reference sequence). The CDR3 is made up of 14 amino acids.

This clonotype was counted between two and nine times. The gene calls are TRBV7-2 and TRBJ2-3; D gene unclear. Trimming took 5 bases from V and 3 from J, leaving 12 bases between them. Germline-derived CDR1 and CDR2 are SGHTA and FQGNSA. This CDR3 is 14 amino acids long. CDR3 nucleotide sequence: TGTGCCAGCAGCCATACACCGACGACAGATACGCAGTATTTT. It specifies CASSHTPTTDTQYF.

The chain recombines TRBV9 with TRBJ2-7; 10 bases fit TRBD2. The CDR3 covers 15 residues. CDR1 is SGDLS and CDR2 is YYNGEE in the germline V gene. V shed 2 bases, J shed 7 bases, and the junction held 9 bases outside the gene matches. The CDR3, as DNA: TGTGCCAGCAGCGTTAGCGGGGGGCAGGGAAATGAGCAGTACTTC. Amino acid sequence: CASSVSGGQGNEQYF.

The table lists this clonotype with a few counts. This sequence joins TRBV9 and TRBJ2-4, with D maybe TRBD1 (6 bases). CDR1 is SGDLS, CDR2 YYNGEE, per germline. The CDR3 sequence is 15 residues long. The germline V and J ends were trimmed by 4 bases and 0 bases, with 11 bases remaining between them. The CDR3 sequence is CASSSTGTAKNIQYF. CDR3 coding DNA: TGTGCCAGCAGCTCCACAGGGACAGCCAAAAACATTCAGTACTTC.

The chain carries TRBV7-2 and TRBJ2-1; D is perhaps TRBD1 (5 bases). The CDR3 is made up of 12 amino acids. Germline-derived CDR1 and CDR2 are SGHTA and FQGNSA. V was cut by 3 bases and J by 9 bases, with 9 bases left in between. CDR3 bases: TGTGCCAGCAGCTTCCCCCAGGGTGAGCAGTTCTTC. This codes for CASSFPQGEQFF.

The CDR3 nucleotides read TGCAGCGTCGGGACAGCTGGGGCCTATGGCTACACCTTC. Protein product: CSVGTAGAYGYTF. This chain connects TRBV29-1 to TRBJ1-2; TRBD1 matches at 7 bases. V was clipped by 6 bases and J by 4 bases; unmatched bases: 8. The germline CDR1 and CDR2 sequences are SQVTM and ANQGSEA. The CDR3 is 13 amino acids.

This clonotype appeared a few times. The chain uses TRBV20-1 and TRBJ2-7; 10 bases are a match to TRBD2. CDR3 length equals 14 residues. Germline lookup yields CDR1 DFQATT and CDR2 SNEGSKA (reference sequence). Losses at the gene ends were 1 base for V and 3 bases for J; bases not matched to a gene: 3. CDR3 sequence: CSARVASGGYEQYF. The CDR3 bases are TGCAGTGCTAGAGTGGCTAGCGGGGGCTACGAGCAGTACTTC.

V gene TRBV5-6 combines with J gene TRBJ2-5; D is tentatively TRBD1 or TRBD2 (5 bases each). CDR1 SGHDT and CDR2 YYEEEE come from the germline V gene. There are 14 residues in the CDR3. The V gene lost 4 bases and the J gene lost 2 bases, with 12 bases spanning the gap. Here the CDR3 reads CASSPPGRQETQYF. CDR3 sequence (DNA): TGTGCCAGCAGCCCTCCGGGGCGTCAAGAGACCCAGTACTTC.

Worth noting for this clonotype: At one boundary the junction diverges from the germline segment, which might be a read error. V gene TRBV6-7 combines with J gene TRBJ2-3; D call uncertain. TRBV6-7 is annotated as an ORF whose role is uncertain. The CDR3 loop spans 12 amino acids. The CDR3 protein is CARSYLTDTQSF. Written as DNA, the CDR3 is TGTGCCAGGAGTTACCTCACAGATACGCAGTCTTTT.

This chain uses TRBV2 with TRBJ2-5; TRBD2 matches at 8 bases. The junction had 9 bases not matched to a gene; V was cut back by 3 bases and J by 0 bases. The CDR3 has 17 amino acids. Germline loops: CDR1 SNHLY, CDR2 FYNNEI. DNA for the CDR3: TGTGCCAGCAGTGAGCGGGGGGCAGGGCATTACCAAGAGACCCAGTACTTC. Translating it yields CASSERGAGHYQETQYF.

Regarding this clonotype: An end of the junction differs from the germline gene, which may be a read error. The CDR3 protein is CASRRLKGTDTQYF. CDR3 bases: TGTGCTAGCAGGCGGCTGAAAGGCACAGATACGCAGTATTTT. This chain uses TRBV6-5 with TRBJ2-3, with D hard to call. CDR1 is MNHEY, CDR2 SVGAGI, per germline. CDR3 size: 14 residues.

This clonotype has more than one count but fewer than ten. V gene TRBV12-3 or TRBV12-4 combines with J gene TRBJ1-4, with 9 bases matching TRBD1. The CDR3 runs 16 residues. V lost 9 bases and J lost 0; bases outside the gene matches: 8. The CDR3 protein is CASGQGNSATNEKLFF. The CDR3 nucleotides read TGTGCCAGTGGACAGGGGAATTCGGCAACTAATGAAAAACTGTTTTTT.

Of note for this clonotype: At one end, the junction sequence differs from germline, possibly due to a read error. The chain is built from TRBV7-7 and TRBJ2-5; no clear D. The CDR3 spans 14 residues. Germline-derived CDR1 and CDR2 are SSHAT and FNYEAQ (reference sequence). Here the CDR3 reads CASSPTAKQEAQYF. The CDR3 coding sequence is TGTGCTAGCAGCCCTACGGCCAAACAAGAGGCCCAGTACTTC.

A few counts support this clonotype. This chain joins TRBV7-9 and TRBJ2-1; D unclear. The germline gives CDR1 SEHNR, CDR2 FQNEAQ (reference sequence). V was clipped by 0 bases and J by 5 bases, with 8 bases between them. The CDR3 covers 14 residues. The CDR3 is CASSLAGSDNEQFF. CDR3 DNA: TGTGCCAGCAGCTTAGCGGGATCCGACAATGAGCAGTTCTTC.

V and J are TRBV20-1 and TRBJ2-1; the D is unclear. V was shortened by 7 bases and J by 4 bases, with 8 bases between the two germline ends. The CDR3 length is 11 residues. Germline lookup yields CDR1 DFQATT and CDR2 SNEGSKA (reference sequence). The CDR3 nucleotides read TGCAGTGGTTTGATGTACAATGAGCAGTTCTTC. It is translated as CSGLMYNEQFF.

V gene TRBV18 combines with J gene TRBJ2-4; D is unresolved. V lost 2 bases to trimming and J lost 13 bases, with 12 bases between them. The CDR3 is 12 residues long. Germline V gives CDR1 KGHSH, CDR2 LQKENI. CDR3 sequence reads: CASSPSPDKQYF. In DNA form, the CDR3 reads TGTGCCAGCTCACCATCTCCTGACAAGCAGTACTTC.

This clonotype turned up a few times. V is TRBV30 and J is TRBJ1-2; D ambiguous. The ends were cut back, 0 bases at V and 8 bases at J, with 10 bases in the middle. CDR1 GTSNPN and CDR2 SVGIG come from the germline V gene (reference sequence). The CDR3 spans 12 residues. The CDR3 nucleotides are TGTGCCTGGAGTGTATGGGCACGAGGCTACACCTTC. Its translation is CAWSVWARGYTF.